Below are 16 T cell receptor beta chains sequenced from a single sample in a study of blood T cells in healthy people across ages. Combining a sample-barcoded 5' primer with a J-beta primer mix, a second PCR ran for about 6 to 12 cycles. TCRdb re-called the 5' RACE reads with MiXCR, one entry per CDR3 protein. The data contain hundreds of thousands of distinct CDR3 sequences, 20% to 25% of them singletons. Input material: blood. The receptors come from an older man in good health.

In its sample, this clonotype was seen many times. The chain uses TRBV29-1 and TRBJ2-5; D is perhaps TRBD1 (6 bases). The germline gives CDR1 SQVTM, CDR2 ANQGSEA. The CDR3 extends over 14 amino acids. The germline V and J ends were trimmed by 6 bases and 5 bases, with 19 bases remaining between them. DNA of the CDR3: TGCAGCGTCTCCCGGACAGCCAGGCAGGAGACCCAGTACTTC. As protein: CSVSRTARQETQYF.

This chain connects TRBV20-1 to TRBJ2-1, with 13 bases matching TRBD2. With 1 base clipped from V and 1 base from J, the junction kept 1 base outside the gene matches. Germline V CDR1 and CDR2: DFQATT, SNEGSKA (reference sequence). The CDR3 has 16 residues. The CDR3 nucleotides are TGCAGTGCTAGAGTGGGACTAGCGGGATCCTACAATGAGCAGTTCTTC. It encodes CSARVGLAGSYNEQFF.

The gene calls are TRBV7-3 and TRBJ2-5, with a weak D call TRBD2 (7 bases). Matching the DNA end better, TRBJ2-1 makes the J call doubtful. The CDR3 extends over 15 amino acids. In germline, CDR1 is SGHTA, CDR2 FQGTGA. CDR3 nucleotides: TGTGCCAGCAGCAAGGGGGGGGAGTCTTATGGCGAGCAGTTCTTC. Protein: CASSKGGESYGEQFF.

This clonotype was recorded a few times. The rearrangement joins TRBV5-6 to TRBJ1-1; 12 nucleotides align to TRBD1. Germline CDR1 is SGHDT and CDR2 is YYEEEE. Trimming removed 7 bases from V and 8 bases from J; junction bases left unmatched: 9. CDR3 length equals 14 residues. In DNA, the CDR3 is TGTGCCAGCCGCCGGGACAGGGGGCCGAAGGAAGCTTTCTTT. Amino acid sequence: CASRRDRGPKEAFF. Based on the CDR3 plus reference TRBV5-6 and TRBJ1-1, the full variable domain is DAGVTQSPTHLIKTRGQQVTLRCSPKSGHDTVSWYQQALGQGPQFIFQYYEEEERQRGNFPDRFSGHQFPNYSSELNVNALLLGDSALYLCASRRDRGPKEAFFGQGTRLTVV.

The rearrangement uses TRBV10-3 and TRBJ2-7; the match to TRBD2 covers 12 bases. With V trimmed by 0 bases and J by 6 bases, 3 bases remained unmatched. The CDR3 runs to 15 residues. Germline CDR1 and CDR2: ENHRY and SYGVKD. The CDR3 DNA follows: TGTGCCATCAGTGAGTCCCTAGCGGGAGGGCGCGAGCAGTACTTC. Protein: CAISESLAGGREQYF.

The rearrangement joins TRBV13 to TRBJ1-2; D remains ambiguous. V shed 1 base and J shed 3 bases, with 3 bases lying between them. CDR1 PRHDT and CDR2 FYEKMQ come from the germline V gene (reference sequence). The CDR3 is made up of 12 amino acids. The CDR3 region is CASSLVHYGYTF. The CDR3 bases are TGTGCCAGCAGCTTAGTACACTATGGCTACACCTTC.

The chain is built from TRBV18 and TRBJ1-1; 7 positions match TRBD1. The germline V gene has CDR1 KGHSH and CDR2 LQKENI. The V segment lost 5 bases and the J segment 1 base; nucleotides outside the gene matches: 1. This CDR3 has 13 amino acids. DNA of the CDR3: TGTGCCAGCTCAGGACAGGAGAACACTGAAGCTTTCTTT. It encodes CASSGQENTEAFF.

As for this clonotype: A much larger clone differs by one base, so this may be a read error. The chain joins TRBV14 to TRBJ2-5, with 15 bases that match TRBD2. This CDR3 comprises 17 residues. In germline, CDR1 is SGHDN, CDR2 FVKESK. The DNA of the CDR3 is TGTGCCAGCAGCCAAGACTTTGGACTAGCGGGAGGGCAAGAGCAGGTCTTC. Translating it yields CASSQDFGLAGGQEQVF.

The chain recombines TRBV10-3 with TRBJ2-1; 11 nucleotides line up with TRBD2. The germline gives CDR1 ENHRY, CDR2 SYGVKD. The CDR3 covers 16 residues. The J segment lost 3 bases and the V segment lost 6 bases, leaving 7 bases of the junction unmatched. CDR3 in amino acids: CAISSGTSGVYNEQFF. DNA of the CDR3: TGTGCCATCAGCTCCGGGACTAGCGGCGTCTACAATGAGCAGTTCTTC.

The V gene is TRBV23-1, the J gene TRBJ2-7, with TRBD2 matching over 13 bases. TRBV23-1 is an ORF for which the function is uncertain. The trim removed 2 bases at V and 4 bases at J, leaving 17 bases unmatched. The CDR3 is 20 residues long. The CDR3: CASSQGGTLRGLAGDYEQYF. The CDR3 coding sequence is TGCGCCAGCAGTCAAGGGGGGACACTACGCGGACTAGCGGGAGATTACGAGCAGTACTTC.

This clonotype was observed a handful of times. V and J are TRBV6-5 and TRBJ2-3; 8 bases agree with TRBD2. CDR1 is MNHEY, CDR2 SVGAGI, per germline. This CDR3 has 17 residues. V shed 0 bases, J shed 2 bases, and the junction held 7 bases outside the gene matches. In DNA, the CDR3 is TGTGCCAGCAGTTACTCGCCGTTAGCGGGGATCACAGATACGCAGTATTTT. Encoded protein: CASSYSPLAGITDTQYF.

This clonotype was picked up one time. The chain links TRBV2 to TRBJ2-4; D is unclear. The CDR3 is 14 residues long. The V end was cut by 6 bases, the J end by 0 bases, with 9 bases between. Germline V gene sequence: CDR1 SNHLY, CDR2 FYNNEI. For the CDR3, the DNA is TGTGCCAGCAGGAAGACGTTAGCCAAAAACATTCAGTACTTC. Its protein is CASRKTLAKNIQYF. Complete variable domain (other parts from reference TRBV2 and TRBJ2-4): EPEVTQTPSHQVTQMGQEVILRCVPISNHLYFYWYRQILGQKVEFLVSFYNNEISEKSEIFDDQFSVERPDGSNFTLKIRSTKLEDSAMYFCASRKTLAKNIQYFGAGTRLSVL.

Regarding this clonotype: Being one base from a much bigger clone, this may be a read error. The J gene is TRBJ2-1, the V gene TRBV20-1, with D uncertain. With the DNA end fitting TRBJ2-5 better, the J assignment may be wrong. The CDR3 covers 14 residues. Germline values: CDR1 DFQATT, CDR2 SNEGSKA (reference sequence). The DNA of the CDR3 is TGCAGTGCTGGAGATCCTACTATAGAAGAGACCCAGTACTTC. This gives the protein CSAGDPTIEETQYF.

The chain has TRBV19 and TRBJ2-7, with D possibly TRBD1 on 5 matching bases. Trimming removed 5 bases at V and 6 bases at J, with 17 bases between. CDR1 is LNHDA and CDR2 is SQIVND in the germline V gene (reference sequence). The CDR3 runs to 14 residues. Here the CDR3 reads CASSVRTQVGEQYF. In DNA form, the CDR3 reads TGTGCCAGTAGTGTACGGACACAGGTCGGCGAGCAGTACTTC.

The chain has TRBV5-1 and TRBJ1-4; 7 bases align to TRBD1. Germline V gene data show CDR1 as SGHRS and CDR2 as YFSETQ. The trim removed 4 bases at V and 0 bases at J, leaving 9 bases unmatched. The CDR3 runs to 17 residues. CDR3 in DNA: TGCGCCAGCAGCCCAGGGGACAGAGTTGCAACTAATGAAAAACTGTTTTTT. Residues: CASSPGDRVATNEKLFF.

The table lists this clonotype with many counts. The chain has TRBV7-2 and TRBJ2-3; 12 bases line up with TRBD2. The length of the CDR3 is 15 residues. Germline lookup yields CDR1 SGHTA and CDR2 FQGNSA. After removal of 8 bases from V and 4 bases from J, the junction contained 7 bases not matched to a gene. The CDR3 DNA follows: TGTGCCAGCGAACTGACTAGCGGGAGATCAGATACGCAGTATTTT. Protein: CASELTSGRSDTQYF.